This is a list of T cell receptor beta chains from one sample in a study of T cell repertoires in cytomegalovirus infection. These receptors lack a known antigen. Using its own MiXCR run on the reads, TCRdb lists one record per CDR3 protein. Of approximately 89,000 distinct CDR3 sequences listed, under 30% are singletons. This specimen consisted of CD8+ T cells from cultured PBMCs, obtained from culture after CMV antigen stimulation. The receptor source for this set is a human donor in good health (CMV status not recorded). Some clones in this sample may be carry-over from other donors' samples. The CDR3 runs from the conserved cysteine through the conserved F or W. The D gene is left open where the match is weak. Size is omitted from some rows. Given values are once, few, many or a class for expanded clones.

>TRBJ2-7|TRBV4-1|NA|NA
TGCGCCAGCAGCCAACCTGCAGGGAATTCCTACGAGCAGTACTTC
CASSQPAGNSYEQYF
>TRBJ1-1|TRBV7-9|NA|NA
TGTGCCAGCAGCTTAGCGCAGGGGACGAACACTGAAGCTTTCTTT
CASSLAQGTNTEAFF
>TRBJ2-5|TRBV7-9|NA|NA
TGTGCCAGCAGAAATCAGGGGGGAGGGGTCCAAGAGACCCAGTACTTC
CASRNQGGGVQETQYF
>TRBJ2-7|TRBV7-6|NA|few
TGTGCCAGCAGCGACCTCAGGGGGGTTTTCTACGAGCAGTACTTC
CASSDLRGVFYEQYF
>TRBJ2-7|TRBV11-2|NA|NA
TGTGCCAGCAGCCTGGGTGCGGGTACCTCCTACGAGCAGTACTTC
CASSLGAGTSYEQYF
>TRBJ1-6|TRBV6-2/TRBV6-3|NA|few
TGTGCCAGCAGCGAACACGGGAGGCTCTCACCCCTCCACTTT
CASSEHGRLSPLHF
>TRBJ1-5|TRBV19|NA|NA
TGTGCCAGTAGCCTCATTAGCAATCAGCCCCAGCATTTT
CASSLISNQPQHF
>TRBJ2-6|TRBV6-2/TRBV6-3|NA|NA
TGTGCCACCCAACTTTCCTCTGGGGCCAACGTCCTGACTTTC
CATQLSSGANVLTF
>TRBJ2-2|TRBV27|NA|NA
TGTGCCAGCACCACCGCTCTAGGGAGCGGGGAGCTGTTTTTT
CASTTALGSGELFF
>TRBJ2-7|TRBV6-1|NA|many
TGTGCCGTTTCGACAGTAAGCTCCTACGAGCAGTACTTC
CAVSTVSSYEQYF
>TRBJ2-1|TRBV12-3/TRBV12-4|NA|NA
TGTGCCAGCAGTTATTCGGCCAGCAACAATGAGCAGTTCTTC
CASSYSASNNEQFF
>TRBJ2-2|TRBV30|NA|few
TGTGCTCACGGGGGTACCGGGGAGCTGTTTTTT
CAHGGTGELFF
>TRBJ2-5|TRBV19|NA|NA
TGTGCCAGTATGGGGGCCTACCAAGAGACCCAGTACTTC
CASMGAYQETQYF
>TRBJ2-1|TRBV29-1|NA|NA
TGCAGCGTTGAAGGAGGGTCGAGCCCTTACAATGAGCAGTTCTTC
CSVEGGSSPYNEQFF